The subject of this entry is one TCR beta chain. This sample stems from a study of blood T cell repertoires in COVID-19. The protocol was immunoSEQ multiplex PCR, while the TCRdb copy is restricted to in-frame clones and leaves out a portion. Here the sample spans tens of thousands of clones, around 85% being singletons. Trimming removed 5 bases from V and 0 bases from J, with 15 bases in between. This CDR3 has 17 residues. CDR1 and CDR2 (germline): SGHRS, YFSETQ. Input material: peripheral blood. The chain employs TRBV5-1 and TRBJ1-6; D might be TRBD1 (5 bases). The origin of this receptor is a man aged 40-50 years with acute or convalescent COVID-19. The CDR3 sequence: CASRETAGISYNSPLHF. The CDR3 nucleotides read TGCGCCAGCAGGGAAACCGCAGGGATCTCCTATAATTCACCCCTCCACTTT.